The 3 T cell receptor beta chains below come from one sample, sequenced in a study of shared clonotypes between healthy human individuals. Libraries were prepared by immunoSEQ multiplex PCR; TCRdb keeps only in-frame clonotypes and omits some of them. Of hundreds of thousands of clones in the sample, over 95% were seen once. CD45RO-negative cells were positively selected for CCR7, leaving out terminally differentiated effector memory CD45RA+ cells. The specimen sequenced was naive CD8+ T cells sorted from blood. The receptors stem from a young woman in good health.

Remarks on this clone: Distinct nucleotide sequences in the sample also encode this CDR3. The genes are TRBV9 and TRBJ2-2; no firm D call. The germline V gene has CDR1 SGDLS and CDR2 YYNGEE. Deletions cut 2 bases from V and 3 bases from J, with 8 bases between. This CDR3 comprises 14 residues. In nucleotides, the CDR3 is TGTGCCAGCAGCGTGGGTGGGGACACCGGGGAGCTGTTTTTT. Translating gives CASSVGGDTGELFF.

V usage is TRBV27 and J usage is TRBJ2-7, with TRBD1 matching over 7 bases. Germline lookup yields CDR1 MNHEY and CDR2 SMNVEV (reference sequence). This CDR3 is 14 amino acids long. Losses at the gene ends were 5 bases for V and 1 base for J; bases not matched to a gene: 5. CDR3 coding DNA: TGTGCCAGCAGTGCCAGGGGGACGTCCTACGAGCAGTACTTC. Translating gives CASSARGTSYEQYF.

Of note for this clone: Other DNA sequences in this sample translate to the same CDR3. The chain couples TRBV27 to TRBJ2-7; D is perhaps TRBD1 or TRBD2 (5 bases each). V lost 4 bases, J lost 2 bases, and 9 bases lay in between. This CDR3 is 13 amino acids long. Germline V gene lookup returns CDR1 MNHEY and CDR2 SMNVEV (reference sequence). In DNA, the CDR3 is TGTGCCAGCAGTTACGGGGCCACCTACGAGCAGTACTTC. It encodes CASSYGATYEQYF.